This is a list of T cell receptor beta chains from one sample in a study of blood T cells in healthy people across ages. TCRdb passed the 5' RACE reads through MiXCR, listing each CDR3 protein once. The sample lists around 800,000 distinct CDR3 sequences; approximately 55% were seen once. The source material was blood. All receptors come from a man older than 75 in good health. Both conserved end residues are part of each CDR3. The D gene is left open where the match is weak. Not all rows give a size; the values are once, few, many and, for expanded clones, a class.

>few|TRBJ2-5|TRBV15|-
CATDGGQETQYF
TGTGCCACCGATGGAGGACAAGAGACCCAGTACTTC
>-|TRBJ2-7|TRBV6-1|-
CASSATTARPYPYEQYF
TGTGCCAGCAGTGCCACGACGGCGAGGCCCTATCCCTACGAGCAGTACTTC
>once|TRBJ2-3|TRBV6-2/TRBV6-3|TRBD2
CASSYPIGEGYAYF
TGTGCCAGCAGTTACCCCATTGGGGAGGGATACGCGTATTTT
>-|TRBJ1-6|TRBV30|TRBD1
CAWDRVLNSPLHF
TGTGCCTGGGACAGGGTCCTCAATTCACCCCTCCACTTT
>medium-sized|TRBJ2-2|TRBV9|-
CASSVSGSNTGELFF
TGTGCCAGCAGCGTAAGCGGTTCTAACACCGGGGAGCTGTTTTTT
>-|TRBJ1-2|TRBV20-1|-
CSARAPQGSDSQGYTF
TGCAGTGCTAGAGCCCCTCAAGGATCCGATTCACAGGGCTACACCTTC
>-|TRBJ2-5|TRBV20-1|-
CSARTAGETQYF
TGCAGTGCTAGGACCGCCGGGGAGACCCAGTACTTC
>few|TRBJ2-2|TRBV20-1|-
CSAWTGVAGELFF
TGCAGTGCTTGGACGGGAGTCGCCGGGGAGCTGTTTTTT
>-|TRBJ2-7|TRBV7-8|-
CASSLVDSPYEQYF
TGTGCCAGCAGCTTGGTGGACAGTCCCTACGAGCAGTACTTC
>-|TRBJ1-1|TRBV2|-
CASSAPRRADTEAFF
TGTGCCAGCAGTGCCCCTCGCAGGGCGGACACTGAAGCTTTCTTT
>-|TRBJ1-2|TRBV28|-
CASSLHLGGFTNYGYTF
TGTGCCAGCAGTTTACACTTAGGGGGGTTTACTAACTATGGCTACACCTTC
>-|TRBJ2-7|TRBV4-1|TRBD2
CASSQGPGLAQNYEQYF
TGCGCCAGCAGCCAAGGTCCCGGACTAGCGCAGAACTACGAGCAGTACTTC
>-|TRBJ1-1|TRBV25-1|TRBD1
CASSEYGQGEAFF
TGTGCCAGCAGTGAATATGGACAGGGGGAAGCTTTCTTT
>-|TRBJ1-6|TRBV12-3/TRBV12-4|-
CASSTTGPTSPLHF
TGTGCCAGCAGTACTACAGGGCCGACATCACCCCTCCACTTT
>-|TRBJ2-3|TRBV29-1|-
CSVEDGVEGPTDTQYF
TGCAGCGTTGAAGACGGGGTTGAGGGGCCAACAGATACGCAGTATTTT
>few|TRBJ1-3|TRBV12-3/TRBV12-4|-
CASIGGLGNTIYF
TGTGCCAGCATCGGGGGCCTGGGAAACACCATATATTTT
>-|TRBJ2-6|TRBV28|TRBD1
CASSHRDRSTWILTF
TGTGCCAGCAGTCATCGGGACAGGAGTACTTGGATCCTGACTTTC
>few|TRBJ2-7|TRBV29-1|TRBD2
CSVLGGGYEQYF
TGCAGCGTCCTGGGGGGGGGTTACGAGCAGTACTTC
>-|TRBJ2-5|TRBV20-1|TRBD1
CSASRGQGVETQYF
TGCAGTGCTTCCAGAGGACAGGGGGTTGAGACCCAGTACTTC
>-|TRBJ2-5|TRBV28|-
CASMAGGLGETQYF
TGTGCCAGCATGGCCGGGGGGCTGGGGGAGACCCAGTACTTC
>-|TRBJ2-1|TRBV5-1|TRBD1
CAGSPPGTGGNEQFF
TGCGCCGGCAGCCCCCCCGGGACAGGGGGGAATGAGCAGTTCTTC
>few|TRBJ2-3|TRBV12-3/TRBV12-4|TRBD2
CASSLGPGLGGTDTQYF
TGTGCCAGCAGTTTAGGCCCGGGACTAGGCGGCACAGATACGCAGTATTTT
>-|TRBJ2-7|TRBV9|-
CASSVGPGSYEQYF
TGTGCCAGCAGCGTAGGCCCAGGTTCCTACGAGCAGTACTTC
>few|TRBJ2-7|TRBV7-2|-
CASSLGAFGGDRYEQYF
TGTGCCAGCAGCTTAGGGGCTTTTGGCGGGGACCGCTACGAGCAGTACTTC
>few|TRBJ1-2|TRBV7-9|-
CASSAFSIEGYGYTF
TGTGCCAGCAGCGCGTTCTCGATTGAGGGCTATGGCTACACCTTC
>-|TRBJ2-7|TRBV18|-
CASSPGRVDAHEQYF
TGTGCCAGCTCACCGGGTAGGGTCGATGCCCACGAGCAGTACTTC
>-|TRBJ2-3|TRBV20-1|-
CSASSGVTDTQYF
TGCAGTGCTAGTAGTGGGGTAACAGATACGCAGTATTTT
>-|TRBJ2-6|TRBV5-1|-
CASSLEGGPGANVLTF
TGCGCCAGCAGCTTGGAGGGTGGCCCTGGGGCCAACGTCCTGACTTTC
>few|TRBJ2-4|TRBV6-6|-
CASRGAEAKNIQYF
TGTGCCAGCAGGGGGGCTGAAGCCAAAAACATTCAGTACTTC